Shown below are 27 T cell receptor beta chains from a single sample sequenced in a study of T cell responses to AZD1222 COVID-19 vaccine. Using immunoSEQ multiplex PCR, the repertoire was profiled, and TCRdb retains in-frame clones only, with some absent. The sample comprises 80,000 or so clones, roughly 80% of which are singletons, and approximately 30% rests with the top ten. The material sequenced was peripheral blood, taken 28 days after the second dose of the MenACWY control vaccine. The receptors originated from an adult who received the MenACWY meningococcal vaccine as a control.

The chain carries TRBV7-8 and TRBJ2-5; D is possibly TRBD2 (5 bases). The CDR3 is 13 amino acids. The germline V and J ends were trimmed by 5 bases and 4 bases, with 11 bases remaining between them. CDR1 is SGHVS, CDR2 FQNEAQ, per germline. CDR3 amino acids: CASSPYSGETQYF. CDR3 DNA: TGTGCCAGCAGCCCGTACAGCGGAGAGACCCAGTACTTC.

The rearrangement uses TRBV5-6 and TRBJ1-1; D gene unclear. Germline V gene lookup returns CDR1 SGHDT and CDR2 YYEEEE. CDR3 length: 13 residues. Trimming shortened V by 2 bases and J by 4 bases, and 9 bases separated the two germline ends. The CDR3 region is CASSFDFGTEAFF. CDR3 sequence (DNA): TGTGCCAGCAGCTTTGATTTCGGCACTGAAGCTTTCTTT.

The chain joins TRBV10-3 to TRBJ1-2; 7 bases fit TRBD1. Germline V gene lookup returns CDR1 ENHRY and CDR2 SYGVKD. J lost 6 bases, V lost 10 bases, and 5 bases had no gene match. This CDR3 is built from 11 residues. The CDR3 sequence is CATSRGDGYTF. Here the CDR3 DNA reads TGTGCCACTAGCAGGGGGGATGGCTACACCTTC.

The CDR3 sequence: CASQPAASGGADTQYF. The DNA of the CDR3 is TGTGCCAGCCAGCCGGCGGCTAGCGGGGGTGCGGATACGCAGTATTTT. The chain has TRBV2 and TRBJ2-3; 10 positions match TRBD2. V trimming: 8 bases; J trimming: 6 bases; junction bases outside the gene matches: 14. Germline V CDR1 and CDR2: SNHLY, FYNNEI. The CDR3 spans 16 residues.

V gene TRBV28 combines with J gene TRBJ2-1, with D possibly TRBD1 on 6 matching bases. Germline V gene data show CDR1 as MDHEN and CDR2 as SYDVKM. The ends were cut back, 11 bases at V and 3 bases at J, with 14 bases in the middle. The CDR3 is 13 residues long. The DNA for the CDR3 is TGTGCCGGCGATAAGGACAGCTACAATGAGCAGTTCTTC. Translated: CAGDKDSYNEQFF.

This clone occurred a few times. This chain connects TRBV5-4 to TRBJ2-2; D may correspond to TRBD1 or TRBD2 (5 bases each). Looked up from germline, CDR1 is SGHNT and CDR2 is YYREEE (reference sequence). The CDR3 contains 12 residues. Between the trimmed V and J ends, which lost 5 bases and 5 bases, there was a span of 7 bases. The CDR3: CASSWGTGELFF. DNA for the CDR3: TGTGCCAGCAGTTGGGGGACCGGGGAGCTGTTTTTT. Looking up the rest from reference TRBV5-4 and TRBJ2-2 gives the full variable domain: ETGVTQSPTHLIKTRGQQVTLRCSSQSGHNTVSWYQQALGQGPQFIFQYYREEENGRGNFPPRFSGLQFPNYSSELNVNALELDDSALYLCASSWGTGELFFGEGSRLTVL.

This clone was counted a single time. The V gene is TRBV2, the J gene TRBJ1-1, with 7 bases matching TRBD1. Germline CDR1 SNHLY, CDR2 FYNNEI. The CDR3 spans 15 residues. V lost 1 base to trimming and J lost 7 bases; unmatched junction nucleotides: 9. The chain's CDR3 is CASSEEAYRGIEAFF. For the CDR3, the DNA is TGTGCCAGCAGTGAAGAAGCTTACAGGGGTATTGAAGCTTTCTTT.

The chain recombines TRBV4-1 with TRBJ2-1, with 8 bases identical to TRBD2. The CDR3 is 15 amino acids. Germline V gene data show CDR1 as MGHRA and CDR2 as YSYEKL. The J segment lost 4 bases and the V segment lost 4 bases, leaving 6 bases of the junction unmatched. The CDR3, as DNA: TGCGCCAGCAGCCGTGTGGCGGGGGGTTACAATGAGCAGTTCTTC. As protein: CASSRVAGGYNEQFF.

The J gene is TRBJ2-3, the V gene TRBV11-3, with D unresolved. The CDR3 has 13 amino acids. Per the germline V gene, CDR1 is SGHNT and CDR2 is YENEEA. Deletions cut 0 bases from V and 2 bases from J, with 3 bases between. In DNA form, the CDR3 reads TGTGCCAGCAGCTTAGAACACACAGATACGCAGTATTTT. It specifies CASSLEHTDTQYF.

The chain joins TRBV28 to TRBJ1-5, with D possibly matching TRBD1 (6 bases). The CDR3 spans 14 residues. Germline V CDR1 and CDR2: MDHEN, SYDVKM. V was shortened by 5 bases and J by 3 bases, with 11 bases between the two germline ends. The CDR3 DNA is TGTGCCAGCAGTCCGGGACAATTCAATCAGCCCCAGCATTTT. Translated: CASSPGQFNQPQHF.

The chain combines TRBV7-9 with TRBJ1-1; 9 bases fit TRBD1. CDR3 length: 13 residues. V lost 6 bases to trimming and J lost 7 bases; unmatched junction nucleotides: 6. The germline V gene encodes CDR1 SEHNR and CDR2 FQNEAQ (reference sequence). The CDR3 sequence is CASSQGQGLEAFF. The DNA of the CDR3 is TGTGCCAGCAGTCAGGGACAGGGCCTTGAAGCTTTCTTT.

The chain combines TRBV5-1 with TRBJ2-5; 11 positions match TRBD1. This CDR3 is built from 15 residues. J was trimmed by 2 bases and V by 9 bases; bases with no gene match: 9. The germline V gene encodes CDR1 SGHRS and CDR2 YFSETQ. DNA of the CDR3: TGCGCCACTATGACCGGGACAGGGGGTCAAGAGACCCAGTACTTC. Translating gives CATMTGTGGQETQYF.

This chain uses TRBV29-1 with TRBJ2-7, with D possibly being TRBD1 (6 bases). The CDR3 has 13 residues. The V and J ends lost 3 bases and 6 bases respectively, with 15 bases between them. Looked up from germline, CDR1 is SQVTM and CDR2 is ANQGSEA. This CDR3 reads CSVEGTGSGEQYF. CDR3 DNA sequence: TGCAGCGTTGAGGGAACAGGGTCGGGCGAGCAGTACTTC.

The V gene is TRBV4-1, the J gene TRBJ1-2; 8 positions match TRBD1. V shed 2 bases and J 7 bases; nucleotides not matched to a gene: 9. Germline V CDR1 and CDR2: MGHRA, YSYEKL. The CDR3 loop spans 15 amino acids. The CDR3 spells CASSQPGQGRSGYTF. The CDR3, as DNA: TGCGCCAGCAGCCAACCAGGACAGGGTCGTAGTGGCTACACCTTC.

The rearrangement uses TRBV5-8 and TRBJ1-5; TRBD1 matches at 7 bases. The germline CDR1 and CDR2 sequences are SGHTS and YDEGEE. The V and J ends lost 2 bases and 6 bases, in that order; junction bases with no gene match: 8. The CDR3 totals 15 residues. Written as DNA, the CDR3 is TGTGCCAGCAGCTTAGGGACGACAGGGTCTCAGCCCCAGCATTTT. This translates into CASSLGTTGSQPQHF. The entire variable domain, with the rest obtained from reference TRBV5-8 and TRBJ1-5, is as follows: EAGVTQSPTHLIKTRGQQATLRCSPISGHTSVYWYQQALGLGLQFLLWYDEGEERNRGNFPPRFSGRQFPNYSSELNVNALELEDSALYLCASSLGTTGSQPQHFGDGTRLSIL.

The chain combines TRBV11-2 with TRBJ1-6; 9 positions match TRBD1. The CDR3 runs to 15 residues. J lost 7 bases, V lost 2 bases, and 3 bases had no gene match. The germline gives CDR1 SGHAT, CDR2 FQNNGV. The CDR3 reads CASSLTGQGNSPLHF. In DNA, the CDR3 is TGTGCCAGCAGCTTAACGGGACAGGGAAATTCACCCCTCCACTTT.

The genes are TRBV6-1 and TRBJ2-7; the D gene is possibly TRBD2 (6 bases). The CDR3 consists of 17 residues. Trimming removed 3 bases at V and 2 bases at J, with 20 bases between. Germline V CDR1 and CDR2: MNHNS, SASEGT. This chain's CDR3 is CASSEFPGPGSPYEQYF. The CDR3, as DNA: TGTGCCAGCAGTGAGTTCCCGGGACCCGGGAGCCCCTACGAGCAGTACTTC.

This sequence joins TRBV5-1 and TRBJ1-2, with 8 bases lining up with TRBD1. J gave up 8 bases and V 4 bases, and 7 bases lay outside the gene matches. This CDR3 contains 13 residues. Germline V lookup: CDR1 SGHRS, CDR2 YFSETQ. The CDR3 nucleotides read TGCGCCAGCAGCCACGGACAGGGAAAAGGCTACACCTTC. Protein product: CASSHGQGKGYTF.

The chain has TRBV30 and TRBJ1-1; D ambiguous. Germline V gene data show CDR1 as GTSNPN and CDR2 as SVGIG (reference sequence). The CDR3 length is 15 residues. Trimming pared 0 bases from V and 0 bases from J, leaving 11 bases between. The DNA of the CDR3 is TGTGCCTGGAGTGTGGGTTTCGATATGAACACTGAAGCTTTCTTT. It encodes CAWSVGFDMNTEAFF.

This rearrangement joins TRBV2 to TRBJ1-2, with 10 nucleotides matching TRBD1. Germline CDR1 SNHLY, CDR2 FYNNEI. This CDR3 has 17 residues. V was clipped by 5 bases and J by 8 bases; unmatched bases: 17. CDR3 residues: CASSRDRGPTSSSGYTF. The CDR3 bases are TGTGCCAGCAGTCGGGACAGGGGCCCCACCTCGTCTTCGGGCTACACCTTC.

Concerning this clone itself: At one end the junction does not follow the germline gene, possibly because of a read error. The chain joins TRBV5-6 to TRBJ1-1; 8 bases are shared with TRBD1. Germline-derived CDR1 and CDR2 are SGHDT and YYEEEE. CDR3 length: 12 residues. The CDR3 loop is CASSLDRVESFF. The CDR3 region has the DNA TGTGCCAGCAGCCTGGACAGGGTTGAATCTTTCTTT.

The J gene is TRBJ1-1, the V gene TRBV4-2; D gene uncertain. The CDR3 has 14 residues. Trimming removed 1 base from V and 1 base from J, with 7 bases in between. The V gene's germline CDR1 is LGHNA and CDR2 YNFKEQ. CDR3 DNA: TGTGCCAGCAGCCAAGCTGAACGGAACACTGAAGCTTTCTTT. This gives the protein CASSQAERNTEAFF.

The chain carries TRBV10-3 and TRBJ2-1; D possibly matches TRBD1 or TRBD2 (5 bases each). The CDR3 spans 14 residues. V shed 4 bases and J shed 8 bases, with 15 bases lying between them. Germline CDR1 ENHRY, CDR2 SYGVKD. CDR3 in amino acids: CAISGDRGMDEQFF. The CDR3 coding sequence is TGTGCCATCAGTGGGGACCGAGGGATGGATGAGCAGTTCTTC.

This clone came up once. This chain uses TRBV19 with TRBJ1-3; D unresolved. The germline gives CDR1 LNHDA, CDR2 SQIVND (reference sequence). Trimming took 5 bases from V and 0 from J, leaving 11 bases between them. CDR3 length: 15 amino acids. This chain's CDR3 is CASSLDVSSGNTIYF. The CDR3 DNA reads TGTGCCAGTAGTTTGGACGTGAGCTCTGGAAACACCATATATTTT.

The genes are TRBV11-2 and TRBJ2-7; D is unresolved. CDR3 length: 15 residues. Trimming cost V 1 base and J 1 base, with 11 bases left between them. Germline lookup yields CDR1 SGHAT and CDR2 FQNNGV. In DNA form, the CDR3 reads TGTGCCAGCAGCTTAGCCGGGCTCCGATCCTACGAGCAGTACTTC. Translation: CASSLAGLRSYEQYF.

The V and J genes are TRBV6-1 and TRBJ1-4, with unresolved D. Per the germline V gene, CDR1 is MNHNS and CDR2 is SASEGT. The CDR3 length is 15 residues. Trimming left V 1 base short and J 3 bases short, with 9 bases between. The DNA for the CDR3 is TGTGCCAGCAGTGAAGGGGCCAGGTCTAATGAAAAACTGTTTTTT. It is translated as CASSEGARSNEKLFF.

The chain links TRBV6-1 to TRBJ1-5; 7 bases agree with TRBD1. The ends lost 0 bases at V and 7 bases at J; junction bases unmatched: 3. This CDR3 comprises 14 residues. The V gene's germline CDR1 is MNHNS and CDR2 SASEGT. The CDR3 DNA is TGTGCCAGCAGTGAAGCTTCAGGGGGGCAGCCCCAGCATTTT. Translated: CASSEASGGQPQHF.